This TCR beta chain is from a study of blood T cell repertoires in COVID-19. Background on the study: Samples came from the United States, Italy and Spain, spanning acute and convalescent COVID-19. Sources were T cells, B-cell-depleted T cells, or PBMCs; the material itself was cDNA or gDNA.

V gave up 4 bases and J gave up 2 bases, with 18 bases separating them. This CDR3 comprises 16 residues. From germline, CDR1 is SGHNT and CDR2 YYREEE (reference sequence). Libraries were prepared by immunoSEQ multiplex PCR; TCRdb keeps only in-frame clonotypes and omits some of them. The sample gives about 20,000 clones, just over 85% of which show up once; about 4% is in the top ten. The sequence was obtained from a man aged 45 to 65 with active COVID-19. Sample: peripheral blood. The rearrangement joins TRBV5-4 to TRBJ2-5; D ambiguous. This chain's CDR3 is CASSLLLTNQQETQYF. In DNA, the CDR3 is TGTGCCAGCAGCCTTCTACTAACGAATCAACAAGAGACCCAGTACTTC.